The clone carrying this T cell receptor (beta chain) occurred many times. Its antigen is still unknown. The CDR3 runs to 13 residues. Trimming left V 5 bases short and J 6 bases short, with 14 bases between. Germline values: CDR1 MNHEY, CDR2 SVGAGI. This sample is drawn from a study of CD8+CD57+ T cells in acquired aplastic anemia. Study background: Isolated CD4+ and CD8+ cells, once sorted, yielded DNA averaging 3.2 ug. General observations from the study: Statistical testing detected no significant gap in CD8+ Simpson's diversity between patients and controls.

Researchers used genomic DNA as the template to profile TCR beta VDJ and CDR3. TCRdb processed the reads anew with MiXCR; each CDR3 protein has one entry. Of about 190,000 distinct CDR3 sequences in the sample, over 60% were seen once. Sequencing used sorted CD4+, CD8+, or CD8+CD57+ T cells (not recorded which) from PBMCs. J is TRBJ2-7 and V is TRBV6-5, with D possibly TRBD2 on 6 matching bases. This TCR was sampled from a human donor with severe aplastic anemia or a healthy control (not recorded which). This chain's CDR3 is CASSEGLVSEQYF. The CDR3 nucleotides read TGTGCCAGCAGTGAGGGACTGGTCAGCGAGCAGTACTTC.